This TCR beta chain is from a study of cytomegalovirus exposure and HLA in healthy donors. Trimming took off 1 base at V and 3 bases at J, with 13 bases between the two ends. Germline values: CDR1 SNHLY, CDR2 FYNNEI. The CDR3 contains 15 residues. Only one count was recorded for this clone. Its antigen is unknown. The PCR used 60 Vbeta and 13 Jbeta primers. TCRdb keeps only in-frame clones here, not all; method: immunoSEQ multiplex PCR. The table has under 150,000 clones, about three quarters seen once; the top ten hold about 1.8%. Those who donated were healthy bone marrow donors. Regarding the study as a whole: Likely technical artifact: a cluster of highly shared sequence variants. Earlier analysis found most TCR beta V segments productive about 87% or about 30% of the time. Apart from CMV serostatus, no immune exposure information was available.

What was sequenced was PBMCs. J is TRBJ2-7 and V is TRBV2; D call uncertain. The TCR comes from a woman in her thirties or forties in good health and CMV-seronegative. In DNA, the CDR3 is TGTGCCAGCAGTGAAGGGCCATCCCAGTACTACGAGCAGTACTTC. Its protein product is CASSEGPSQYYEQYF.